One sample yielded the 7 T cell receptor beta chains listed below, sequenced in a study of shared clonotypes between healthy human individuals. Profiled with immunoSEQ multiplex PCR; TCRdb holds only in-frame clones, not every one. The table includes about 2.1 million clones, roughly 91% detected once. CD45RO-negative, CCR7-positively selected cells formed the naive CD8 fraction, excluding terminally differentiated effector memory CD45RA+ cells. Sequenced input: naive CD8+ T cells from PBMCs. Receptor source: a man aged 18 to 29 in good health. Some clones in this sample may be carry-over from other donors' samples.

The table lists this clone with a count of one. The chain uses TRBV25-1 and TRBJ2-7; perhaps TRBD2 as D (5 bases). The CDR3 is 11 amino acids. CDR1 is MGHDK, CDR2 SYGVNS, per germline. Trimming shortened V by 4 bases and J by 9 bases, and 10 bases separated the two germline ends. For the CDR3, the DNA is TGTGCCAGCAGTGTTCCCAGCGGGCAGTACTTC. It yields the protein CASSVPSGQYF.

J is TRBJ2-7 and V is TRBV18; D gene unclear. The germline gives CDR1 KGHSH, CDR2 LQKENI. This CDR3 contains 14 residues. V lost 1 base and J lost 7, with 14 bases in between. CDR3 amino acids: CASSPLGQVNEQYF. CDR3 nucleotide sequence: TGTGCCAGCTCACCACTGGGCCAGGTTAATGAGCAGTACTTC.

The chain combines TRBV2 with TRBJ1-4; tentatively, D is TRBD1 (6 bases). Germline values: CDR1 SNHLY, CDR2 FYNNEI. The CDR3 spans 19 residues. V lost 8 bases and J lost 2, with 27 bases in between. DNA of the CDR3: TGTGCCAGCCTAGTGAAAGGGCTGGGACAAGACTTGACTAATGAAAAACTGTTTTTT. Translation gives CASLVKGLGQDLTNEKLFF.

The CDR3 DNA reads TGTGCCTGGAGCGACCCAGCTGGAAACACCATATATTTT. This encodes CAWSDPAGNTIYF. The rearrangement uses TRBV30 and TRBJ1-3; unclear D gene. The CDR3 is 13 amino acids. Germline values: CDR1 GTSNPN, CDR2 SVGIG (reference sequence). Trimming removed 3 bases from V and 2 bases from J, with 8 bases in between. Full variable domain (missing parts from reference TRBV30 and TRBJ1-3): SQTIHQWPATLVQPVGSPLSLECTVEGTSNPNLYWYRQAAGRGLQLLFYSVGIGQISSEVPQNLSASRPQDRQFILSSKKLLLSDSGFYLCAWSDPAGNTIYFGEGSWLTVV.

V gene TRBV9 combines with J gene TRBJ2-1, with D tentatively TRBD2 (6 bases). Trimming stripped 2 bases from V and 8 bases from J, with 11 bases between. The CDR3 covers 13 residues. CDR1 is SGDLS and CDR2 is YYNGEE in the germline V gene. The CDR3 loop is CASSVRLVDEQFF. The CDR3 coding sequence is TGTGCCAGCAGCGTCCGACTAGTCGATGAGCAGTTCTTC.

The V and J genes are TRBV27 and TRBJ2-7; 8 nucleotides line up with TRBD1. Germline CDR1 is MNHEY and CDR2 is SMNVEV (reference sequence). The CDR3 has 15 amino acids. The J segment lost 3 bases and the V segment lost 2 bases, leaving 6 bases of the junction unmatched. The CDR3 DNA reads as TGTGCCAGCAGTTTAGCGGACAGGGTGGGCTACGAGCAGTACTTC. It codes for CASSLADRVGYEQYF.

The chain uses TRBV7-8 and TRBJ2-7; TRBD1 or TRBD2 may be the D gene (6 bases each). CDR1 is SGHVS, CDR2 FQNEAQ, per germline. The CDR3 spans 15 residues. The V gene lost 5 bases and the J gene lost 6 bases, with 20 bases spanning the gap. This CDR3 reads CASSPVRGPRSEQYF. The CDR3 bases are TGTGCCAGCAGCCCCGTCCGGGGGCCTCGGTCCGAGCAGTACTTC.